These T cell receptor beta chains were read from a single sample in a study of CD8 T cells in ankylosing spondylitis. MiXCR was run by TCRdb on the 5' RACE reads, yielding one entry per CDR3 protein. There are more than 300,000 distinct CDR3 sequences in the sample; roughly 8% occur only once, and about 14% lies in the top ten. The sequencing input was blood, either unsorted or a sorted T cell fraction (not recorded which). These receptors were obtained from a male donor with ankylosing spondylitis. Both conserved end residues are part of each CDR3. A D gene is named only where the DNA matches it firmly.

CDR3 protein: CSAFRQGDYEQYF
D gene: TRBD1
CDR3 length: 13
J gene: TRBJ2-7
V gene: TRBV20-1

CDR3 protein: CASSGLRFSYEQYF
D gene: .
CDR3 length: 14
J gene: TRBJ2-7
V gene: TRBV25-1

CDR3 protein: CASSLPPWGLGNQPQHF
D gene: .
CDR3 length: 17
J gene: TRBJ1-5
V gene: TRBV12-3/TRBV12-4

CDR3 protein: CASSQQSLRGAAARYEQYF
D gene: .
CDR3 length: 19
J gene: TRBJ2-7
V gene: TRBV4-3

CDR3 protein: CASTRQGGTGELFF
D gene: TRBD1
CDR3 length: 14
J gene: TRBJ2-2
V gene: TRBV28

CDR3 protein: CSATGTSGTHEQFF
D gene: TRBD2
CDR3 length: 14
J gene: TRBJ2-1
V gene: TRBV20-1

CDR3 protein: CASSPHGGQGEAFF
D gene: .
CDR3 length: 14
J gene: TRBJ1-1
V gene: TRBV7-3

CDR3 protein: CSAKKTDTEAFF
D gene: .
CDR3 length: 12
J gene: TRBJ1-1
V gene: TRBV20-1

CDR3 protein: CASTGRDEQFF
D gene: TRBD2
CDR3 length: 11
J gene: TRBJ2-1
V gene: TRBV12-3/TRBV12-4

CDR3 protein: CASSGVADQETQYF
D gene: .
CDR3 length: 14
J gene: TRBJ2-5
V gene: TRBV2

CDR3 protein: CASSSRAGGINEQFF
D gene: TRBD2
CDR3 length: 15
J gene: TRBJ2-1
V gene: TRBV7-8

CDR3 protein: CSASSELAGSTDTQYF
D gene: TRBD2
CDR3 length: 16
J gene: TRBJ2-3
V gene: TRBV20-1

CDR3 protein: CSARTGLSSYNEQFF
D gene: TRBD1
CDR3 length: 15
J gene: TRBJ2-1
V gene: TRBV20-1

CDR3 protein: CASSATSGSLGPQYF
D gene: TRBD2
CDR3 length: 15
J gene: TRBJ2-3
V gene: TRBV7-3

CDR3 protein: CASSQEAGGGYGYTF
D gene: .
CDR3 length: 15
J gene: TRBJ1-2
V gene: TRBV4-2

CDR3 protein: CSARVANTEAFF
D gene: .
CDR3 length: 12
J gene: TRBJ1-1
V gene: TRBV20-1

CDR3 protein: CASSLDDYGYTF
D gene: .
CDR3 length: 12
J gene: TRBJ1-2
V gene: TRBV5-6

CDR3 protein: CASSLGQELAEQYF
D gene: .
CDR3 length: 14
J gene: TRBJ2-7
V gene: TRBV5-1

CDR3 protein: CASSAYSGLAASYNEQFF
D gene: TRBD2
CDR3 length: 18
J gene: TRBJ2-1
V gene: TRBV11-1

CDR3 protein: CASSLDLGGILTDTQYF
D gene: .
CDR3 length: 17
J gene: TRBJ2-3
V gene: TRBV11-2

CDR3 protein: CASGRGRNTGELFF
D gene: .
CDR3 length: 14
J gene: TRBJ2-2
V gene: TRBV6-1

CDR3 protein: CSAGGGRASGANVLTF
D gene: TRBD2
CDR3 length: 16
J gene: TRBJ2-6
V gene: TRBV20-1

CDR3 protein: CASSQVNNEQFF
D gene: .
CDR3 length: 12
J gene: TRBJ2-1
V gene: TRBV4-3

CDR3 protein: CSARRASSYNEQFF
D gene: .
CDR3 length: 14
J gene: TRBJ2-1
V gene: TRBV20-1

CDR3 protein: CASSLGDGTGGGQPQHF
D gene: TRBD1
CDR3 length: 17
J gene: TRBJ1-5
V gene: TRBV5-1

CDR3 protein: CASSPGLAGVRAYEQYF
D gene: TRBD2
CDR3 length: 17
J gene: TRBJ2-7
V gene: TRBV7-2

CDR3 protein: CASSQEKLSGTSGLAKNIQYF
D gene: TRBD2
CDR3 length: 21
J gene: TRBJ2-4
V gene: TRBV3-1

CDR3 protein: CASSRTGGTESYGYTF
D gene: TRBD1
CDR3 length: 16
J gene: TRBJ1-2
V gene: TRBV4-3

CDR3 protein: CASSFRQVMMNTEAFF
D gene: .
CDR3 length: 16
J gene: TRBJ1-1
V gene: TRBV5-1

CDR3 protein: CASSLTRQGHQPQHF
D gene: TRBD1
CDR3 length: 15
J gene: TRBJ1-5
V gene: TRBV6-5

CDR3 protein: CSAGWGGNQPQHF
D gene: .
CDR3 length: 13
J gene: TRBJ1-5
V gene: TRBV29-1

CDR3 protein: CASSLSGDTGELFF
D gene: .
CDR3 length: 14
J gene: TRBJ2-2
V gene: TRBV27

CDR3 protein: CSARLLIPRGVSSYNEQFF
D gene: .
CDR3 length: 19
J gene: TRBJ2-1
V gene: TRBV20-1

CDR3 protein: CASSWTGGQGTGELFF
D gene: TRBD1
CDR3 length: 16
J gene: TRBJ2-2
V gene: TRBV5-1

CDR3 protein: CSARDSFPGNEQFF
D gene: .
CDR3 length: 14
J gene: TRBJ2-1
V gene: TRBV20-1

CDR3 protein: CSVNLDRPNTEAFF
D gene: .
CDR3 length: 14
J gene: TRBJ1-1
V gene: TRBV29-1

CDR3 protein: CASSQDRGGPSTDTQYF
D gene: TRBD2
CDR3 length: 17
J gene: TRBJ2-3
V gene: TRBV14

CDR3 protein: CASSPLTSGISYNEQFF
D gene: TRBD2
CDR3 length: 17
J gene: TRBJ2-1
V gene: TRBV12-3/TRBV12-4

CDR3 protein: CASSSEGQGGDTQYF
D gene: TRBD1
CDR3 length: 15
J gene: TRBJ2-3
V gene: TRBV7-2

CDR3 protein: CASSLRSSGETQYF
D gene: TRBD2
CDR3 length: 14
J gene: TRBJ2-5
V gene: TRBV7-9